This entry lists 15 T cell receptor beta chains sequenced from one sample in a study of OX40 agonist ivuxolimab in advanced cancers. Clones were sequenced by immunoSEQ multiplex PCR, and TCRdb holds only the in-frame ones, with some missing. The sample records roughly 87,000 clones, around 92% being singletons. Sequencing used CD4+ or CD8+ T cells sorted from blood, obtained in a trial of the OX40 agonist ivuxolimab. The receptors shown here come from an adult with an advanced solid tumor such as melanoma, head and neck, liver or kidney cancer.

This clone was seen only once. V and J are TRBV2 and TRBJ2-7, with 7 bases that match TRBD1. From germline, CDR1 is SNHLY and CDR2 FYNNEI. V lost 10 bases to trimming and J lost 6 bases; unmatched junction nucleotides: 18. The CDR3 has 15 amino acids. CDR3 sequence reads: CAIVDRARGVIEQYF. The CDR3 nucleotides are TGTGCCATCGTAGACAGGGCACGAGGGGTTATCGAGCAGTACTTC.

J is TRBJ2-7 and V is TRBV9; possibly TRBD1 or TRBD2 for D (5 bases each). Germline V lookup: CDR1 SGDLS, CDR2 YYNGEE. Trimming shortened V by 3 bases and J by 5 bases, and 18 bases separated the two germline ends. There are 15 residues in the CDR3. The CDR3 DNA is TGTGCCAGCAGCGAAGGGGATGAGGTGCGGGACGAGCAGTACTTC. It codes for CASSEGDEVRDEQYF.

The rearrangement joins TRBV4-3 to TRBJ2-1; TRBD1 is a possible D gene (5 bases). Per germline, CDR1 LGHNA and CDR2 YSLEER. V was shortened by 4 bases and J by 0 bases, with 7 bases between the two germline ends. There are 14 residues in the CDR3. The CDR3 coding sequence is TGCGCCAGCAGCCGGGGCGACTCCTACAATGAGCAGTTCTTC. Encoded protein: CASSRGDSYNEQFF.

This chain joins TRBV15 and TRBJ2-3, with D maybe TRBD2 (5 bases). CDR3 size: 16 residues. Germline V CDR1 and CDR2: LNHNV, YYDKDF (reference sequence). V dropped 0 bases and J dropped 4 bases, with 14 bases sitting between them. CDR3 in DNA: TGTGCCACCAGCAGAGATATCCCCAGCGGCGCAGATACGCAGTATTTT. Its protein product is CATSRDIPSGADTQYF.

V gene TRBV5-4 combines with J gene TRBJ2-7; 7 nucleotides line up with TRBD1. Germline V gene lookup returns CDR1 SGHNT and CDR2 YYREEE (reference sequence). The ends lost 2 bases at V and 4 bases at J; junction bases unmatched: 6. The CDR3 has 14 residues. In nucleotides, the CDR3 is TGTGCCAGCAGCTTCCCCCAGGGGGATTACGAGCAGTACTTC. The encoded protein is CASSFPQGDYEQYF. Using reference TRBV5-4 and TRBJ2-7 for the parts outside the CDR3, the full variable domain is ETGVTQSPTHLIKTRGQQVTLRCSSQSGHNTVSWYQQALGQGPQFIFQYYREEENGRGNFPPRFSGLQFPNYSSELNVNALELDDSALYLCASSFPQGDYEQYFGPGTRLTVT.

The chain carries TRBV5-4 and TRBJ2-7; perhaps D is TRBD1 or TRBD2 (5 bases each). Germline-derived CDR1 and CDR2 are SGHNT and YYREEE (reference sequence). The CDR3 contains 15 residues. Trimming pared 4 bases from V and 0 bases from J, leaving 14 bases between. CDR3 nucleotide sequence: TGTGCCAGCAGCCCCGGGACGTCGCTCTCCTACGAGCAGTACTTC. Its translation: CASSPGTSLSYEQYF. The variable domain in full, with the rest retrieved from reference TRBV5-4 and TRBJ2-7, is ETGVTQSPTHLIKTRGQQVTLRCSSQSGHNTVSWYQQALGQGPQFIFQYYREEENGRGNFPPRFSGLQFPNYSSELNVNALELDDSALYLCASSPGTSLSYEQYFGPGTRLTVT.

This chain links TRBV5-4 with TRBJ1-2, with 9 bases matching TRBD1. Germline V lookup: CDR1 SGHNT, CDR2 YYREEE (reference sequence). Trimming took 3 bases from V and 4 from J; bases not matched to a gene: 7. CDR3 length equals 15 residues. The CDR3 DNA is TGTGCCAGCAGCTACAAAGGGACAGGGTCCTATGGCTACACCTTC. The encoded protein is CASSYKGTGSYGYTF.

CDR3: CASSQGTGNQPQHF. In nucleotides, the CDR3 is TGCGCCAGCAGCCAAGGTACAGGGAATCAGCCCCAGCATTTT. The chain employs TRBV4-3 and TRBJ1-5; the D gene is possibly TRBD1 (6 bases). The ends were cut back, 1 base at V and 4 bases at J, with 8 bases in the middle. The CDR3 is 14 amino acids. CDR1 and CDR2 (germline): LGHNA, YSLEER.

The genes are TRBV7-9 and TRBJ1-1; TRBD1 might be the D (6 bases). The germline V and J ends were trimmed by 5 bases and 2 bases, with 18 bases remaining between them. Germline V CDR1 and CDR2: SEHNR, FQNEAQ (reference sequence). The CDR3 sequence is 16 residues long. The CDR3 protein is CASSRAVTGFNTEAFF. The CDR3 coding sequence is TGTGCCAGCAGCCGCGCCGTGACAGGCTTTAACACTGAAGCTTTCTTT.

This chain's CDR3 is CASSLAVGIYNEQFF. CDR3 sequence (DNA): TGTGCCAGCAGTCTTGCCGTAGGGATCTACAATGAGCAGTTCTTC. V is TRBV2 and J is TRBJ2-1; D call uncertain. CDR1 and CDR2 (germline): SNHLY, FYNNEI. V was trimmed by 5 bases and J by 3 bases, leaving 14 bases between them. This CDR3 is built from 15 residues.

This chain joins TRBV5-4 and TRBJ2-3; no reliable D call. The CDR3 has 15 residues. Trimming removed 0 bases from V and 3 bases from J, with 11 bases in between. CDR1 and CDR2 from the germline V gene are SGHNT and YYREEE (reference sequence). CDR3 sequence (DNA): TGTGCCAGCAGCTTGGACCCCCTCAGAACAGATACGCAGTATTTT. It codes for CASSLDPLRTDTQYF.

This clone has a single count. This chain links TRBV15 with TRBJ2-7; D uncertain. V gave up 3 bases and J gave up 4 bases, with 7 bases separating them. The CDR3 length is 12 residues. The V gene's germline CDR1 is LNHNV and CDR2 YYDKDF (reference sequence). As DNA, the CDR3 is TGTGCCACCAGCAGCGGAAATTACGAGCAGTACTTC. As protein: CATSSGNYEQYF.

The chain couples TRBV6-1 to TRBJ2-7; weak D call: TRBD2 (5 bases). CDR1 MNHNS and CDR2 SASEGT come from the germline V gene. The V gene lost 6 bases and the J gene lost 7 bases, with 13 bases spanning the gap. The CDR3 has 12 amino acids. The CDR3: CASRAMSGEQYF. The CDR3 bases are TGTGCCAGCAGAGCCATGTCGGGGGAGCAGTACTTC.

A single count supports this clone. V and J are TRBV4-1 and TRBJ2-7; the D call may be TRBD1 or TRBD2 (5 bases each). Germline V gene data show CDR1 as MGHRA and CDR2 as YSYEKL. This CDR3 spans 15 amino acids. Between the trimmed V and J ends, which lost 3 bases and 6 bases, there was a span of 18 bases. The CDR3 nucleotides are TGCGCCAGCAGCCAGGAACCGGGACGCCTGTCCGAGCAGTACTTC. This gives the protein CASSQEPGRLSEQYF.

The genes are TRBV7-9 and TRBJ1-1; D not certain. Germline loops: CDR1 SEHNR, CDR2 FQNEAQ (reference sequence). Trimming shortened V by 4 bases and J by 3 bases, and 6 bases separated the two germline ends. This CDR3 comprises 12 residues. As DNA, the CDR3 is TGTGCCAGCAGCTGGTCTGACACTGAAGCTTTCTTT. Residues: CASSWSDTEAFF.